This note documents a single TCR beta chain sequence. This sample was taken from a study of T cell changes during pregnancy in multiple sclerosis. Looked up from germline, CDR1 is SGHRS and CDR2 is YFSETQ. J gave up 8 bases and V 1 base, and 6 bases lay outside the gene matches. CDR3 size: 14 residues. Produced via immunoSEQ multiplex PCR; TCRdb's table is partial and in-frame only. The repertoire includes approximately 34,000 clones, about nine tenths of them detected once, and around 12% sits in the top ten. The specimen comprised CD8+ T cells from peripheral blood mononuclear cells, sampled in the first trimester of pregnancy. The chain carries TRBV5-1 and TRBJ2-1; 7 bases match TRBD1. This clonotype originated in a female donor with multiple sclerosis, enrolled in a pregnancy study. CDR3: CASSLIQGQDEQFF. The CDR3 bases are TGCGCCAGCAGCTTGATACAGGGGCAGGATGAGCAGTTCTTC. The full variable domain, rest sourced from reference TRBV5-1 and TRBJ2-1, is KAGVTQTPRYLIKTRGQQVTLSCSPISGHRSVSWYQQTPGQGLQFLFEYFSETQRNKGNFPGRFSGRQFSNSRSEMNVSTLELGDSALYLCASSLIQGQDEQFFGPGTRLTVL.